This T cell receptor beta chain was captured in a study of monozygotic twins with inflammatory bowel disease. UMIs containing a 6-nucleotide sample barcode were added via template switching. For each CDR3 protein, TCRdb gives one entry from its re-call of the 5' RACE reads, without DNA. The ten most abundant clones cover about 7.4% of a sample with roughly 170,000 distinct CDR3 sequences. Per donor, 2 to 2.5 ml of blood was collected and frozen. In the case of this clonotype: What it binds is not known.

Broader study findings: Clonotypes shared with others were fewer in IBD patients than in healthy twins, especially with disease activity. The study found lower TCRbeta diversity (inverse Simpson) in IBD patients than in healthy co-twins.

Germline values: CDR1 SGHRS, CDR2 YFSETQ. The CDR3 is 17 amino acids. V gene TRBV5-1 combines with J gene TRBJ1-1; the TCRdb call, TRBD1, lacks DNA for checking. Sequencing input: blood. This TCR was sampled from a human donor with ulcerative colitis or Crohn's disease, or a healthy co-twin of an affected twin (not recorded which). CDR3 amino acids: CASSLDPGQLLGTEAFF.